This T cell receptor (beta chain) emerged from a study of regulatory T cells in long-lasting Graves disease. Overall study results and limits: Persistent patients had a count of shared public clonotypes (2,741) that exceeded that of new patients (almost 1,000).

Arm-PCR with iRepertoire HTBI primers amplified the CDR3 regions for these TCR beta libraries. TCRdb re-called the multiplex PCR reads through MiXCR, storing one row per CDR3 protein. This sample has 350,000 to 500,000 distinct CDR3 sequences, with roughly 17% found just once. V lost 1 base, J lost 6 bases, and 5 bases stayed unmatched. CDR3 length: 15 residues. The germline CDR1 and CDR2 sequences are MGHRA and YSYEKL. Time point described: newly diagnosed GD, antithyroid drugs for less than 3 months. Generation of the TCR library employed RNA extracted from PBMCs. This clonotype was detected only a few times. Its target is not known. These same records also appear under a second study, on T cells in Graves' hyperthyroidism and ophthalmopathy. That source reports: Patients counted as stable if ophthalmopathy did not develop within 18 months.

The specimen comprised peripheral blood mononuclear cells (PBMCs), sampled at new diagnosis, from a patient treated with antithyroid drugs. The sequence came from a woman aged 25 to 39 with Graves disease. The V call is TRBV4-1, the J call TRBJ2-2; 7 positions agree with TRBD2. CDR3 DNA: TGCGCCAGCAGCCAAGGGGCCACTAGCGCCGGGGAGCTGTTTTTT. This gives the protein CASSQGATSAGELFF.